These 21 T cell receptor beta chains originate from one sample sequenced in a study of vaccination effects on CD4 cells after COVID-19. Before any sequencing was done, the ViraFEST assay used viral peptide pools to expand antigen-specific CD4+ T cells. Subsequent to 10 days of culture, CD4+ T cells were isolated. Each vaccine recipient was nucleocapsid antibody negative and had no prior SARS-CoV-2 infection. TCRdb's table, derived via immunoSEQ multiplex PCR, lists solely in-frame clones and lacks some. Altogether tens of thousands of clones are present, roughly 76% being singletons, with the ten largest covering under 5.5%. The antigens of these receptors remain unknown. The specimen was CD4+ T cells from PBMCs cultured with SARS-CoV-2 spike peptides, collected before COVID-19 vaccination. All receptors derive from a human donor who received a COVID-19 vaccine.

V and J are TRBV11-3 and TRBJ2-3; D may be TRBD2 (6 bases). CDR1 and CDR2 from the germline V gene are SGHNT and YENEEA. The CDR3 contains 14 residues. V dropped 5 bases and J dropped 3 bases, with 12 bases sitting between them. The CDR3: CASSAAGRTDTQYF. CDR3 DNA: TGTGCCAGCAGCGCGGCGGGGAGGACAGATACGCAGTATTTT.

V gene TRBV6-5 combines with J gene TRBJ1-2, with 7 bases lining up with TRBD1. In germline, CDR1 is MNHEY, CDR2 SVGAGI. CDR3 size: 13 residues. V lost 7 bases, J lost 4 bases, and 6 bases stayed unmatched. CDR3: CASTTGVSYGYTF. As DNA, the CDR3 is TGTGCCAGCACTACAGGGGTTAGCTATGGCTACACCTTC.

The gene calls are TRBV27 and TRBJ2-7; a possible D gene is TRBD2 (6 bases). The ends were cut back, 10 bases at V and 3 bases at J, with 13 bases in the middle. This CDR3 comprises 12 residues. Germline-derived CDR1 and CDR2 are MNHEY and SMNVEV (reference sequence). The CDR3 loop reads CATSLGGYEQYF. The CDR3 DNA follows: TGTGCCACCTCCTTGGGGGGCTACGAGCAGTACTTC.

In its sample, this clone was seen once. V and J are TRBV5-4 and TRBJ1-1, with D possibly matching TRBD1 (5 bases). Germline CDR1 reads SGHNT; CDR2 reads YYREEE (reference sequence). This CDR3 region has 12 residues. Trimming removed 1 base at V and 6 bases at J, with 7 bases between. In DNA form, the CDR3 reads TGTGCCAGCAGCTTGCAACAGGCTGAAGCTTTCTTT. Amino acid sequence: CASSLQQAEAFF.

This clone was observed a single time. This chain connects TRBV18 to TRBJ1-5; D is ambiguous. CDR3 length equals 14 residues. The germline gives CDR1 KGHSH, CDR2 LQKENI. V was pared by 5 bases and J by 3 bases, with 11 bases between. The CDR3 spells CASSESGSNQPQHF. The CDR3 bases are TGTGCCAGCTCAGAATCTGGATCCAATCAGCCCCAGCATTTT.

This chain links TRBV6-4 with TRBJ2-7; no clear D gene. Between the trimmed V and J ends, which lost 6 bases and 1 base, there was a span of 4 bases. The V gene's germline CDR1 is MRHNA and CDR2 SNTAGT. This CDR3 has 11 residues. CDR3 sequence: CASRSSYEQYF. DNA of the CDR3: TGTGCCAGCAGGAGTTCCTACGAGCAGTACTTC.

This clone turned up a few times. This sequence joins TRBV6-5 and TRBJ2-2; no reliable D call. CDR1 MNHEY and CDR2 SVGAGI come from the germline V gene. Trimming removed 0 bases from V and 7 bases from J, with 9 bases in between. The CDR3 loop spans 14 amino acids. The CDR3 nucleotides read TGTGCCAGCAGTTACTCGAGCGTGGACGGGGAGCTGTTTTTT. Translated, it gives CASSYSSVDGELFF.

This clone was seen once. The chain links TRBV27 to TRBJ1-6; the D gene is possibly TRBD1 (6 bases). The V end was cut by 3 bases, the J end by 7 bases, with 10 bases between. The CDR3 runs to 14 residues. CDR1 is MNHEY and CDR2 is SMNVEV in the germline V gene (reference sequence). The chain's CDR3 is CASSFTRGNSPLHF. The CDR3 DNA reads as TGTGCCAGCAGTTTCACAAGGGGGAATTCACCCCTCCACTTT.

The gene calls are TRBV5-1 and TRBJ1-3; D is unresolved. V dropped 4 bases and J dropped 0 bases, with 14 bases sitting between them. The CDR3 has 16 amino acids. CDR1 and CDR2 from the germline V gene are SGHRS and YFSETQ. The CDR3, as DNA: TGCGCCAGCAGCACTGACACCGAAGTCTCTGGAAACACCATATATTTT. Protein: CASSTDTEVSGNTIYF.

The chain combines TRBV20-1 with TRBJ1-1, with a tentative D call TRBD1 (5 bases). With 3 bases removed from V and 4 bases from J, the gap between germline ends came to 12 bases. CDR3 length equals 13 residues. Germline loops: CDR1 DFQATT, CDR2 SNEGSKA (reference sequence). The CDR3 DNA sequence: TGCAGTGCTAGTAGGCAGGGAGGCACTGAAGCTTTCTTT. It is translated as CSASRQGGTEAFF.

The rearrangement uses TRBV5-1 and TRBJ2-2; TRBD2 agrees at 10 bases. Trimming took 2 bases from V and 4 from J; bases not matched to a gene: 2. CDR3 length: 15 residues. Germline V gene data show CDR1 as SGHRS and CDR2 as YFSETQ. The CDR3 DNA follows: TGCGCCAGCAGCTTAACTAGCGGGGTCACCGGGGAGCTGTTTTTT. Protein sequence: CASSLTSGVTGELFF.

As for this clone: Its ends do not fully match the called genes, so a read error is possible. This sequence joins TRBV27 and TRBJ2-7, with 10 bases identical to TRBD1. Germline V gene sequence: CDR1 MNHEY, CDR2 SMNVEV (reference sequence). This CDR3 is 14 amino acids long. The CDR3 reads CASSTPGTGDVLHF. The CDR3 DNA reads TGTGCCAGCAGTACACCCGGGACAGGGGACGTTTTGCACTTC.

The V gene is TRBV5-1, the J gene TRBJ2-3; D unresolved. The CDR3 is 14 amino acids. V lost 0 bases to trimming and J lost 0 bases, with 5 bases between them. Germline CDR1 is SGHRS and CDR2 is YFSETQ. CDR3 loop: CASSLAESTDTQYF. The DNA of the CDR3 is TGCGCCAGCAGCTTGGCAGAAAGCACAGATACGCAGTATTTT.

V is TRBV9 and J is TRBJ2-5; 9 positions agree with TRBD2. The CDR3 length is 16 residues. The germline V gene encodes CDR1 SGDLS and CDR2 YYNGEE. Trimming took 0 bases from V and 4 from J; bases not matched to a gene: 7. The CDR3 sequence: CASSVGRAGGRETQYF. DNA for the CDR3: TGTGCCAGCAGCGTAGGTCGGGCGGGGGGGCGAGAGACCCAGTACTTC.

This clone was detected once. J is TRBJ1-5 and V is TRBV19, with D hard to call. The germline gives CDR1 LNHDA, CDR2 SQIVND (reference sequence). V shed 7 bases and J shed 2 bases, with 15 bases lying between them. The length of the CDR3 is 15 residues. In nucleotides, the CDR3 is TGTGCCAGTACTGTGTCCAAAATCGGCAATCAGCCCCAGCATTTT. Amino acid sequence: CASTVSKIGNQPQHF. Drawing the rest from reference TRBV19 and TRBJ1-5, the complete variable domain is DGGITQSPKYLFRKEGQNVTLSCEQNLNHDAMYWYRQDPGQGLRLIYYSQIVNDFQKGDIAEGYSVSREKKESFPLTVTSAQKNPTAFYLCASTVSKIGNQPQHFGDGTRLSIL.

The chain links TRBV11-3 to TRBJ2-2; a possible D gene is TRBD2 (6 bases). CDR1 is SGHNT and CDR2 is YENEEA in the germline V gene. Trimming removed 5 bases from V and 7 bases from J, with 17 bases in between. The CDR3 runs 15 residues. The CDR3, as DNA: TGTGCCAGCAGCATGCAGAGCCCGGGGGTCGGGGAGCTGTTTTTT. It specifies CASSMQSPGVGELFF.

The rearrangement links TRBV5-1 to TRBJ1-5; D gene unclear. Germline CDR1 and CDR2: SGHRS and YFSETQ. V was trimmed by 2 bases and J by 0 bases, leaving 3 bases between them. The CDR3 length is 13 residues. The CDR3 DNA is TGCGCCAGCAGCTTCAGTAGCAATCAGCCCCAGCATTTT. Translated, it gives CASSFSSNQPQHF.

The rearrangement joins TRBV5-6 to TRBJ2-1; maybe TRBD1 (5 bases). The germline V gene has CDR1 SGHDT and CDR2 YYEEEE. Trimming shortened V by 2 bases and J by 9 bases, and 6 bases separated the two germline ends. The CDR3 runs to 11 residues. CDR3 DNA sequence: TGTGCCAGCAGCTTACAGGTTGAGCAGTTCTTC. The encoded protein is CASSLQVEQFF.

V and J are TRBV10-3 and TRBJ2-2; D is unresolved. CDR3 length equals 13 residues. Trimming removed 2 bases from V and 2 bases from J, with 3 bases in between. Germline values: CDR1 ENHRY, CDR2 SYGVKD. CDR3 nucleotides: TGTGCCATCAGTGAGGAAAACACCGGGGAGCTGTTTTTT. This codes for CAISEENTGELFF.

Remarks on this clone: The sample carries other DNA sequences with the same CDR3. J is TRBJ2-6 and V is TRBV25-1; D uncertain. Germline V gene sequence: CDR1 MGHDK, CDR2 SYGVNS. The CDR3 covers 16 residues. Between the trimmed V and J ends, which lost 1 base and 1 base, there was a span of 8 bases. The DNA of the CDR3 is TGTGCCAGCAGTGAATTCTGGTCTTCTGGGGCCAACGTCCTGACTTTC. It yields the protein CASSEFWSSGANVLTF.

This chain links TRBV9 with TRBJ2-5; 11 bases are shared with TRBD2. The germline gives CDR1 SGDLS, CDR2 YYNGEE. There are 17 residues in the CDR3. Germline trimming cut 4 bases from V and 5 bases from J; bases unmatched to any gene: 13. CDR3 in DNA: TGTGCCAGCAGCCCAGGGGCGTCTAGCGGGAGGTTGGAGACCCAGTACTTC. Its protein product is CASSPGASSGRLETQYF.